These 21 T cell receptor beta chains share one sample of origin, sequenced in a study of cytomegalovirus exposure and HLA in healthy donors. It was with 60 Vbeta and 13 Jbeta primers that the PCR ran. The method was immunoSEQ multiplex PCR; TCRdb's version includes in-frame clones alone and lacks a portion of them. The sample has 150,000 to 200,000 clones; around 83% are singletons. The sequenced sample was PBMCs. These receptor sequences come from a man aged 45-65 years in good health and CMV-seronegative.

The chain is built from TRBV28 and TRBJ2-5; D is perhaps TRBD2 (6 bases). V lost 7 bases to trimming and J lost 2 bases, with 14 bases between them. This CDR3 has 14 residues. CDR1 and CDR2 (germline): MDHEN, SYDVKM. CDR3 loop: CASTPGSGQETQYF. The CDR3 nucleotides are TGTGCCAGCACCCCGGGCAGCGGGCAAGAGACCCAGTACTTC. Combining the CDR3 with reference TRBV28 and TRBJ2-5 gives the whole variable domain DVKVTQSSRYLVKRTGEKVFLECVQDMDHENMFWYRQDPGLGLRLIYFSYDVKMKEKGDIPEGYSVSREKKERFSLILESASTNQTSMYLCASTPGSGQETQYFGPGTRLLVL.

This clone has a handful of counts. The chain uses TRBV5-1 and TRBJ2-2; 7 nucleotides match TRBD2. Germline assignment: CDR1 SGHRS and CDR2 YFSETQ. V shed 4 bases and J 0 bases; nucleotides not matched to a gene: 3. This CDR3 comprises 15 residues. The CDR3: CASSPSGTNTGELFF. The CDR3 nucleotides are TGCGCCAGCAGCCCTAGCGGAACGAACACCGGGGAGCTGTTTTTT.

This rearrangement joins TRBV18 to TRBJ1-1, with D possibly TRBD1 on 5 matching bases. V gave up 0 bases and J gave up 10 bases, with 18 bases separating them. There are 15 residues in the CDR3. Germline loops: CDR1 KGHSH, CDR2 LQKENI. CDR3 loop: CASSPPAGPYERAFF. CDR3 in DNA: TGTGCCAGCTCACCACCGGCGGGGCCATATGAAAGAGCTTTCTTT. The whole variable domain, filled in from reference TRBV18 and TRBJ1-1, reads NAGVMQNPRHLVRRRGQEARLRCSPMKGHSHVYWYRQLPEEGLKFMVYLQKENIIDESGMPKERFSAEFPKEGPSILRIQQVVRGDSAAYFCASSPPAGPYERAFFGQGTRLTVV.

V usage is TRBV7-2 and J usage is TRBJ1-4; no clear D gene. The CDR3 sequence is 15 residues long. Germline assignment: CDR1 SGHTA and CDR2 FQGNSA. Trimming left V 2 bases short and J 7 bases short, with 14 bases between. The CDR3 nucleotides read TGTGCCAGCAGCTTATCCATCGTCACGGTTGAAAAACTGTTTTTT. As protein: CASSLSIVTVEKLFF.

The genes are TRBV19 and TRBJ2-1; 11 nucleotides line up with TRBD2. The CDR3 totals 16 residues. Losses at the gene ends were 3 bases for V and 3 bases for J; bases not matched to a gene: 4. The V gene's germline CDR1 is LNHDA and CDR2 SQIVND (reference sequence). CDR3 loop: CASSMLAGGLYNEQFF. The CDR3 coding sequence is TGTGCCAGTAGTATGCTAGCGGGGGGCCTCTACAATGAGCAGTTCTTC.

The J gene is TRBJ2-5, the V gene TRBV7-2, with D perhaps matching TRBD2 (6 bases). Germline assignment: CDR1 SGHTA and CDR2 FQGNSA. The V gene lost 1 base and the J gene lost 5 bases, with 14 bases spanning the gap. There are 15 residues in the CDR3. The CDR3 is CASSLGLSSVETQYF. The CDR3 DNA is TGTGCCAGCAGCTTAGGCTTGTCTAGCGTTGAGACCCAGTACTTC. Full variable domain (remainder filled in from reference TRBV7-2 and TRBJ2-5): GAGVSQSPSNKVTEKGKDVELRCDPISGHTALYWYRQSLGQGLEFLIYFQGNSAPDKSGLPSDRFSAERTGGSVSTLTIQRTQQEDSAVYLCASSLGLSSVETQYFGPGTRLLVL.

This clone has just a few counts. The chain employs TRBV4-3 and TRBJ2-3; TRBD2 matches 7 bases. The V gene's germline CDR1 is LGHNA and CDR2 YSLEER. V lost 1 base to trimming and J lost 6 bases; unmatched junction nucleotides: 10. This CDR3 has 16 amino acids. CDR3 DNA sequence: TGCGCCAGCAGCCAAGTCACTAGCGTTGGAAGGGATACGCAGTATTTT. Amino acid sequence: CASSQVTSVGRDTQYF.

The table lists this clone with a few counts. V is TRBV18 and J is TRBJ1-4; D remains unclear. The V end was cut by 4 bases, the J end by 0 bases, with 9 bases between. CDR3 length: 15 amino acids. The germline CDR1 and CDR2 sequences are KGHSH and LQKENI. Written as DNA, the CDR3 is TGTGCCAGCTCACTGGCAGTTTCAACTAATGAAAAACTGTTTTTT. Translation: CASSLAVSTNEKLFF.

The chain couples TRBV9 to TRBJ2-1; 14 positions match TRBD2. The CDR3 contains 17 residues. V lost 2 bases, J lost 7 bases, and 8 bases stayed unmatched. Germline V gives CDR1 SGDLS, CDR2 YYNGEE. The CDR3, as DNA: TGTGCCAGCAGCGTGACACCGGGACTAGCGGGAGTAAATGAGCAGTTCTTC. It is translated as CASSVTPGLAGVNEQFF.

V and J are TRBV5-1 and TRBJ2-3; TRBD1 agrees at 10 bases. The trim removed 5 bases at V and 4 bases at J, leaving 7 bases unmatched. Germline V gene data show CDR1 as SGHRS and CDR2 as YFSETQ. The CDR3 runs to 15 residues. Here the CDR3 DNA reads TGCGCCAGCAGTCGGGACAGGGGAGGCGCAGATACGCAGTATTTT. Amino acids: CASSRDRGGADTQYF. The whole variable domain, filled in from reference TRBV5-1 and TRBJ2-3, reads KAGVTQTPRYLIKTRGQQVTLSCSPISGHRSVSWYQQTPGQGLQFLFEYFSETQRNKGNFPGRFSGRQFSNSRSEMNVSTLELGDSALYLCASSRDRGGADTQYFGPGTRLTVL.

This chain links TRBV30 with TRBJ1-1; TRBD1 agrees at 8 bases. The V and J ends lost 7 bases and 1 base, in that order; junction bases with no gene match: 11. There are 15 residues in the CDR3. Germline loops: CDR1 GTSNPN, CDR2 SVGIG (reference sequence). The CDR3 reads CAFRLTTGANTEAFF. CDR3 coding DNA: TGTGCCTTTCGGCTCACGACAGGGGCGAACACTGAAGCTTTCTTT. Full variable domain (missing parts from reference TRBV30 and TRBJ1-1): SQTIHQWPATLVQPVGSPLSLECTVEGTSNPNLYWYRQAAGRGLQLLFYSVGIGQISSEVPQNLSASRPQDRQFILSSKKLLLSDSGFYLCAFRLTTGANTEAFFGQGTRLTVV.

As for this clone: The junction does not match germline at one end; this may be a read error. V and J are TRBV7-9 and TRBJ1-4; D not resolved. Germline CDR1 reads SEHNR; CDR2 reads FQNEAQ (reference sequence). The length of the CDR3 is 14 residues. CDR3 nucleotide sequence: TGTTCCAGCAGCACCACGTTGGCTGGTGAAAAACTGTTTTTT. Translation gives CSSSTTLAGEKLFF.

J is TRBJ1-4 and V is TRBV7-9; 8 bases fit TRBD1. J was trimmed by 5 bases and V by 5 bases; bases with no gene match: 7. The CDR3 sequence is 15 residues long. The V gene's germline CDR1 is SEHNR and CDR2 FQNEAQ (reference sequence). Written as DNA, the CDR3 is TGTGCCAGCAGCCCGGTGGGACAGGTGAATGAAAAACTGTTTTTT. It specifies CASSPVGQVNEKLFF.

The CDR3 is CASSPGGTGASYEQYF. The CDR3 bases are TGTGCCAGTAGTCCCGGGGGGACAGGCGCCTCCTACGAGCAGTACTTC. The rearrangement joins TRBV19 to TRBJ2-7; D possibly corresponds to TRBD1 (8 bases). Germline V CDR1 and CDR2: LNHDA, SQIVND (reference sequence). V dropped 5 bases and J dropped 0 bases, with 17 bases sitting between them. This CDR3 comprises 16 residues.

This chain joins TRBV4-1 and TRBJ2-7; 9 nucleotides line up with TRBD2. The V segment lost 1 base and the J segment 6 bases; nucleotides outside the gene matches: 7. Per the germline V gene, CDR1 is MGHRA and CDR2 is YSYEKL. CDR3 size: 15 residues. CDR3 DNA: TGCGCCAGCAGCCAAGTAGCGGGAGAAGGAGGCGAGCAGTACTTC. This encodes CASSQVAGEGGEQYF.

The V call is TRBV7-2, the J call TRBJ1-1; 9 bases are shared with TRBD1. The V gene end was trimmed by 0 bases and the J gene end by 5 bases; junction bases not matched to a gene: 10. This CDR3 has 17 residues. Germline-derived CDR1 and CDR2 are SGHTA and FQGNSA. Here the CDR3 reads CASSLAGTGRGRTEAFF. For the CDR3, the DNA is TGTGCCAGCAGCTTAGCCGGGACAGGGAGGGGCAGGACTGAAGCTTTCTTT.

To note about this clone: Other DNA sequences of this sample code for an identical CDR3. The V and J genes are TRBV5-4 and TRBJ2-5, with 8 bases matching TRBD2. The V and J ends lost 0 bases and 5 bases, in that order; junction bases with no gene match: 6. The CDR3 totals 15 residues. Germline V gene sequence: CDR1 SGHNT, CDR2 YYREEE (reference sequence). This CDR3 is CASSLVAGPQETQYF. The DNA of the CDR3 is TGTGCCAGCAGCTTGGTAGCGGGACCCCAGGAGACCCAGTACTTC.

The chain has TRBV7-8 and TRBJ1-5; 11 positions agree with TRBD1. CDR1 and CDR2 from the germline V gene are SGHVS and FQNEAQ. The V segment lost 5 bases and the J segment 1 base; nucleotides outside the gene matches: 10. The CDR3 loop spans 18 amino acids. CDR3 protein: CASSRGTGGGPSNQPQHF. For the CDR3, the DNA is TGTGCCAGCAGCAGGGGGACAGGGGGAGGTCCCAGCAATCAGCCCCAGCATTTT.

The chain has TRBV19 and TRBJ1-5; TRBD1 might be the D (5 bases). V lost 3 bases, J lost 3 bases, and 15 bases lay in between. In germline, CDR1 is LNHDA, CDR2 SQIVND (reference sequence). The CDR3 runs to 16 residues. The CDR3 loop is CASSIGPDRYNQPQHF. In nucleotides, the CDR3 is TGTGCCAGTAGTATTGGGCCCGACAGATACAATCAGCCCCAGCATTTT.

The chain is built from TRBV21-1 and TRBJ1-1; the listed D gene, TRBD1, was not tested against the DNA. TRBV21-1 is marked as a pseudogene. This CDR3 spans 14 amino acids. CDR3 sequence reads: CASSFRGQNTEAFF. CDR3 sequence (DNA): TGTGCCAGCAGCTTTCGAGGACAGAACACTGAAGCTTTCTTT.

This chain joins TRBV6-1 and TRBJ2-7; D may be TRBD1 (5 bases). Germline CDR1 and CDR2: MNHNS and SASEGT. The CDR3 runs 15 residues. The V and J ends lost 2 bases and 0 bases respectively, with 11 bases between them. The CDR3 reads CASSEQQVSSYEQYF. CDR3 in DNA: TGTGCCAGCAGTGAACAACAGGTCAGCTCCTACGAGCAGTACTTC.